The 12 T cell receptor beta chains reported below all come from one sample, sequenced in a study of blood T cell repertoires in COVID-19. Repertoires were generated with immunoSEQ multiplex PCR, while TCRdb's copy carries only in-frame clones and drops some. The table lists 330,000 or so clones, 87% of them singletons. Sequenced: PBMCs or T cells enriched from blood (not recorded which). The receptors originated from a man in his forties in a cohort exposed to, infected with or recovered from COVID-19 (not recorded which).

V and J are TRBV10-3 and TRBJ1-4; maybe TRBD1 (6 bases). Germline loops: CDR1 ENHRY, CDR2 SYGVKD. The CDR3 sequence is 13 residues long. The V gene lost 4 bases and the J gene lost 8 bases, with 11 bases spanning the gap. The chain's CDR3 is CAISGGGGEKLFF. The CDR3 DNA sequence: TGTGCCATCAGTGGAGGGGGAGGGGAAAAACTGTTTTTT.

The chain links TRBV15 to TRBJ2-3; 10 bases fit TRBD2. Germline V gene sequence: CDR1 LNHNV, CDR2 YYDKDF (reference sequence). The CDR3 sequence is 18 residues long. V gave up 0 bases and J gave up 3 bases; unmatched junction bases: 9. The CDR3 region is CATSRDGASGRLTDTQYF. CDR3 DNA: TGTGCCACCAGCAGAGATGGCGCTAGCGGGAGATTAACAGATACGCAGTATTTT.

CDR3 protein: CASSVGLVGTGELFF. DNA for the CDR3: TGTGCCAGCAGCGTGGGACTAGTTGGCACCGGGGAGCTGTTTTTT. The chain recombines TRBV9 with TRBJ2-2, with 8 nucleotides matching TRBD2. Germline CDR1 and CDR2: SGDLS and YYNGEE. The junction had 4 bases not matched to a gene; V was cut back by 2 bases and J by 4 bases. The CDR3 has 15 residues. Full variable domain (outside the CDR3, taken from reference TRBV9 and TRBJ2-2): DSGVTQTPKHLITATGQRVTLRCSPRSGDLSVYWYQQSLDQGLQFLIQYYNGEERAKGNILERFSAQQFPDLHSELNLSSLELGDSALYFCASSVGLVGTGELFFGEGSRLTVL.

A word on this clone: The sample holds other DNA sequences that translate to the same CDR3. The V call is TRBV5-1, the J call TRBJ1-1; no clear D gene. CDR1 and CDR2 (germline): SGHRS, YFSETQ. The CDR3 sequence is 14 residues long. Trimming left V 0 bases short and J 0 bases short, with 6 bases between. This CDR3 reads CASSLDSMNTEAFF. As DNA, the CDR3 is TGCGCCAGCAGCTTGGACAGTATGAACACTGAAGCTTTCTTT.

This clone is a singleton in its sample. The gene calls are TRBV19 and TRBJ1-5, with TRBD1 matching over 8 bases. Trimming removed 3 bases from V and 11 bases from J; junction bases left unmatched: 12. There are 15 residues in the CDR3. Germline CDR1 LNHDA, CDR2 SQIVND (reference sequence). The CDR3 sequence: CASSIGQGAKGAQHF. DNA for the CDR3: TGTGCCAGTAGTATTGGGCAGGGGGCGAAAGGGGCCCAGCATTTT.

This chain links TRBV9 with TRBJ2-1, with 11 bases aligning to TRBD2. Germline V lookup: CDR1 SGDLS, CDR2 YYNGEE. The CDR3 runs 18 residues. With 0 bases clipped from V and 5 bases from J, the junction kept 10 bases outside the gene matches. In DNA, the CDR3 is TGTGCCAGCAGCGTAGACTACTCCGGGACTAGCGGAGACAATGAGCAGTTCTTC. This encodes CASSVDYSGTSGDNEQFF.

J is TRBJ2-5 and V is TRBV3-1 (or the pseudogene TRBV3-2); 8 bases are shared with TRBD1. J was trimmed by 5 bases and V by 1 base; bases with no gene match: 6. The CDR3 is 15 residues long. Germline assignment: CDR1 LGHDT and CDR2 YNNKEL (reference sequence). The DNA of the CDR3 is TGTGCCAGCAGCCAAGTTGGCAGGGGGCGTGAGACCCAGTACTTC. Translating gives CASSQVGRGRETQYF.

The chain uses TRBV4-1 and TRBJ1-2; TRBD1 matches at 10 bases. The junction had 4 bases not matched to a gene; V was cut back by 5 bases and J by 1 base. This CDR3 contains 15 residues. CDR1 MGHRA and CDR2 YSYEKL come from the germline V gene. The CDR3 is CASSKGTGVNYGYTF. In DNA form, the CDR3 reads TGCGCCAGCAGCAAAGGGACAGGGGTTAACTATGGCTACACCTTC.

Only a few counts were recorded for this clone. The chain recombines TRBV12-5 with TRBJ2-3; 7 bases are a match to TRBD2. Germline loops: CDR1 LGHNT, CDR2 FRNRAP. Trimming removed 7 bases from V and 0 bases from J; junction bases left unmatched: 4. The CDR3 consists of 14 residues. The CDR3: CASVYSGSTDTQYF. The CDR3 nucleotides are TGTGCTAGTGTCTATAGCGGGAGCACAGATACGCAGTATTTT.

The chain uses TRBV5-1 and TRBJ2-7; 9 positions match TRBD1. This CDR3 contains 16 residues. Germline CDR1 reads SGHRS; CDR2 reads YFSETQ. V was clipped by 4 bases and J by 1 base; unmatched bases: 9. The CDR3 sequence is CASSPRGQGISYEQYF. Here the CDR3 DNA reads TGCGCCAGCAGCCCTAGGGGACAGGGAATTTCCTACGAGCAGTACTTC.

The rearrangement joins TRBV7-8 to TRBJ2-3; TRBD1 is a possible D gene (7 bases). Germline-derived CDR1 and CDR2 are SGHVS and FQNEAQ. The V gene lost 1 base and the J gene lost 5 bases, with 10 bases spanning the gap. CDR3 length equals 14 residues. CDR3 region: CASSLGQGGDTQYF. Written as DNA, the CDR3 is TGTGCCAGCAGCTTAGGACAGGGAGGAGATACGCAGTATTTT.

The V gene is TRBV10-3, the J gene TRBJ2-4, with 7 bases lining up with TRBD1. Germline CDR1 reads ENHRY; CDR2 reads SYGVKD. V shed 2 bases, J shed 1 base, and the junction held 2 bases outside the gene matches. The CDR3 has 15 residues. The CDR3 region has the DNA TGTGCCATCAGTGAGCCGACAGGGGCCAAAAACATTCAGTACTTC. Its protein is CAISEPTGAKNIQYF.